This T cell receptor (beta chain) appears in the sequencing data of a study of tumor-infiltrating lymphocytes in localized non-small cell lung cancer (dated by TCRdb to about 2021). For the wider study: The cohort covered several histologies, both smokers and never-smokers, and patients whose samples were collected after neoadjuvant chemotherapy. From each patient came resected tumor tissue plus uninvolved lung tissue from that same patient, and the uninvolved lung tissue was described as non-adjacent to the tumor. The same patients underwent several integrated assays, with TCR sequencing performed together with flow cytometry, multiplex immunofluorescence, RNA-seq, exome sequencing and proteomics. In total, the ICON cohort was made up of about 150 surgical patients who had localized non-small cell lung cancer and whose tumors were resected. For under 60 patients, immunoSEQ T-cell fraction was compared between paired tumor and uninvolved lung.

CDR1 and CDR2 (SNHLY, FYNNEI) derive from the germline V gene. The CDR3 has 16 amino acids, counting the end cysteine and phenylalanine. Only the CDR3 part of the read is kept: 48 bases, read in frame from the first base. Overall study results and their limits: The TCR-derived T-cell fraction showed no difference between the flow cytometry-defined immunotypes IM1 (good prognosis) and IM2 (poor prognosis). Because assay coverage varied across patients depending on available tissue quantity, TCR sequencing was performed for only a subset of the cohort. Recurrence-free survival showed no association with tumor T-cell fraction from TCR sequencing (p = 0.61). Because different assays used different pieces of the same tissue, technical variation could not be distinguished from intratumor heterogeneity. TCRbeta sequencing supported higher T cell infiltration in tumors than in uninvolved lung tissue, consistent with immunofluorescence CD3 counts.

TCR sequencing with the immunoSEQ assay provided the T-cell fraction in tumor and uninvolved lung tissue. Per the source publication's procedure: In the survival analysis, patients were divided into a high T-cell fraction group (upper tertile) and a low T-cell fraction group (lower two tertiles), and the two groups were compared using a log-rank test. A signed-rank test was used to test paired tumor versus uninvolved lung differences in T-cell fraction. The immuneACCESS repertoire file appears here via TCRdb, limited to in-frame rearrangements. These files lack a portion of the clones; in checked studies, under half of the deficit traces to unresolved V genes, and the cause of the others is not known. For V, J and clone size, that table is used; D and trimming come from the DNA. The sample table lists around 12,000 clones, 66% of them with a count of one. The ten largest clones represent 6% to 9% of the sample.

Concerning this clone itself: Its antigen is not yet known. A junction boundary mismatches the germline segment, possibly from a read error.

Patient enrollment in ICON started in the first half of 2016, and the final patient was enrolled in late 2018. From a subcohort of about 80 patients, fresh tumor and matched uninvolved tissue were collected for in-depth immune analyses, including TCR sequencing. No cell sorting was done, and TCR sequencing was instead run on DNA isolated from bulk tissue. The sample comprised lung tumor tissue. This receptor was obtained from a human donor with non-small cell lung cancer. The sequence links TRBV2 to TRBJ1-6; no D gene call is confident. The CDR3 amino acid sequence is: CASREGYSSYNSPLHF. The nucleotide sequence reads as follows: TGTGCCAGCAGAGAAGGGTATAGCTCCTATAATTCACCCCTCCACTTT.